This is a list of T cell receptor beta chains from one sample in a study of blood T cell repertoires in COVID-19. TCRdb's table, derived via immunoSEQ multiplex PCR, lists solely in-frame clones and lacks some. The sample has just over 250,000 clones, roughly nine tenths seen once; the top ten hold 4%. The sample comprised peripheral blood. These receptors came from a man aged 55-75 years who had recovered from COVID-19. CDR3s include the opening cysteine and the closing phenylalanine or tryptophan. D genes are given only for firm matches. Size tells how often a clone was seen (once, few, many) or the class of an expanded clone, and some rows leave it out.

D gene	V gene	clone size	J gene	CDR3 DNA	CDR3 protein
.	TRBV7-2	.	TRBJ2-7	TGTGCCAGCAGCTTAGGACTTAGTAAAGAGCAGTACTTC	CASSLGLSKEQYF
TRBD1	TRBV4-1	.	TRBJ1-6	TGCGCCAGCAGCCAAGAGGTCACAGGGGATTCACCCCTCCACTTT	CASSQEVTGDSPLHF
TRBD2	TRBV20-1	.	TRBJ2-1	TGCAGTGCTAGAGTGACTAGCGGTGCGTTCTTC	CSARVTSGAFF
.	TRBV10-3	.	TRBJ1-1	TGTGCCATCAGTGATAGGGGCAGGGTGAACACTGAAGCTTTCTTT	CAISDRGRVNTEAFF
.	TRBV6-5	.	TRBJ1-2	TGTGCCAGCAGTTACGAAGACAGGACAGACCTCTATGGCTACACCTTC	CASSYEDRTDLYGYTF
TRBD2	TRBV10-3	.	TRBJ2-7	TGTGCCACCGGGACTAGCGGCAACTCCTACGAGCAGTACTTC	CATGTSGNSYEQYF
.	TRBV28	.	TRBJ1-5	TGTGCCAGCAGTCCCCAATGGGGACACCCAAGCAATCAGCCCCAGCATTTT	CASSPQWGHPSNQPQHF
.	TRBV30	.	TRBJ2-3	TGTGCCTGGAGTACGTCGACAACTAGCACAGATACGCAGTATTTT	CAWSTSTTSTDTQYF
.	TRBV19	few	TRBJ1-1	TGTGCCAGTAGTATGAGGCGGGGGGCAAGTTCAGCTTTCTTT	CASSMRRGASSAFF
TRBD1	TRBV13	.	TRBJ2-1	TGTGCCAGCGAAACAGGGGGCGGCTATAATTACAATGAGCAGTTCTTC	CASETGGGYNYNEQFF
.	TRBV7-7	.	TRBJ1-2	TGTGCTAGCAGCTCCCCTCCCGTAGGGGGTGGCTACACCTTC	CASSSPPVGGGYTF
TRBD1	TRBV12-3/TRBV12-4	once	TRBJ1-3	TGTGCCGAAAGACGGACAGGGGGGAGCACCATATATTTT	CAERRTGGSTIYF
TRBD2	TRBV19	.	TRBJ2-5	TGTGCCAGTAGTATAGGACTAGCGGGGAAAGAGACCCAGTACTTC	CASSIGLAGKETQYF
TRBD2	TRBV6-2/TRBV6-3	.	TRBJ2-7	TGTGCCAGCAGTAATCGGCCCGGGCTAGCGGGCTCCTACGAGCAGTACTTC	CASSNRPGLAGSYEQYF
.	TRBV5-5	.	TRBJ2-7	TGTGCCAGCAGCTTCCTCCCACTCGAGCAGTACTTC	CASSFLPLEQYF
TRBD1	TRBV25-1	few	TRBJ1-5	TGTGCCAGCAGTGAGGCCGGGACAGGGGATCAGCCCCAGCATTTT	CASSEAGTGDQPQHF
.	TRBV5-1	.	TRBJ1-2	TGCGCCAGCAATAAAGGGGTGAACTATGGCTACACCTTC	CASNKGVNYGYTF
TRBD2	TRBV9	.	TRBJ2-3	TGTGCCAGCAGCCCTACTTCGGGACTAGCGGGGGGTGGCACAGATACGCAGTATTTT	CASSPTSGLAGGGTDTQYF
.	TRBV5-1	.	TRBJ2-1	TGCGCCAGCAGCTTGGGACTACAGTACAATGAGCAGTTCTTC	CASSLGLQYNEQFF
TRBD1	TRBV15	.	TRBJ1-2	TGTGCCACCAGCAGAGATCCCGGGACAGGGGCCGGTATTGGCTACACCTTC	CATSRDPGTGAGIGYTF
.	TRBV6-1	.	TRBJ1-3	TGTGCCAGCAGTGAACAACAGAGCTCTGGAAACACCATATATTTT	CASSEQQSSGNTIYF
.	TRBV7-2	.	TRBJ1-1	TGTGCCAGCAGCCCAGTGGGGGGGGGCGGCACTGAAGCTTTCTTT	CASSPVGGGGTEAFF
TRBD2	TRBV5-1	.	TRBJ2-7	TGCGCCAGCAGCTTTACTACTAGCGGTTTCGTCAGCTCCTACGAGCAGTACTTC	CASSFTTSGFVSSYEQYF
TRBD2	TRBV30	.	TRBJ2-3	TGTGCCTGGAGTACCCTAGCGGGGGATTTTGATACGCAGTATTTT	CAWSTLAGDFDTQYF
.	TRBV6-1	.	TRBJ1-2	TGTGCCAGCAGACACGAAACAGGGAATTATGGCTACACCTTC	CASRHETGNYGYTF
.	TRBV5-1	.	TRBJ2-5	TGCGCCAGCACCACTAGTGGCCGTGAGACCCAGTACTTC	CASTTSGRETQYF
TRBD1	TRBV7-2	.	TRBJ1-6	TGTGCCATACAGGGGGTTACTGATTCACCCCTCCACTTT	CAIQGVTDSPLHF
TRBD1	TRBV4-1	.	TRBJ1-3	TGCGCCAGCAGCCAAGATCGATCCACCTTAGGGGGCCTTCCTGGAAACACCATATATTTT	CASSQDRSTLGGLPGNTIYF
.	TRBV4-2	.	TRBJ2-5	TGTGCCAGCAGCCAAGAGGCTGGACAATCCGAGACCCAGTACTTC	CASSQEAGQSETQYF
.	TRBV29-1	.	TRBJ2-4	TGCAGCGTTGAAACAGGGATAGTAGACATTCAGTACTTC	CSVETGIVDIQYF
TRBD1	TRBV11-2	.	TRBJ1-2	TGTGCCAGCAGCGTACAGGGGAACTATGGCTACACCTTC	CASSVQGNYGYTF
TRBD1	TRBV18	.	TRBJ1-1	TGTGCCAGCTCAGCGACAGGGAGCGACACTGAAGCTTTCTTT	CASSATGSDTEAFF
.	TRBV6-5	.	TRBJ2-1	TGTGCCAGCCTATCCGCCAGGGGTCCCTGGGATGAGCAGTTCTTC	CASLSARGPWDEQFF
.	TRBV30	.	TRBJ2-7	TGTGCCTGGAGTCAAGGGGGGGTGACCTACGAGCAGTACTTC	CAWSQGGVTYEQYF
TRBD1	TRBV11-2	.	TRBJ2-5	TGTGCCAGCAGCTCCCCCGGGACAGGGGCGACCCAGTACTTC	CASSSPGTGATQYF
.	TRBV6-4	.	TRBJ2-2	TGTGCCAGCAGTCACCTTAATGTGGGGGCTAATACCGGGGAGCTGTTTTTT	CASSHLNVGANTGELFF
.	TRBV11-2	.	TRBJ1-2	TGTGCCAGCAGCCATGCGGGCAACTATGGCTACACCTTC	CASSHAGNYGYTF
TRBD1	TRBV19	.	TRBJ1-2	TGTGCCAGTAGTATTTACGCACAGGGGGGTGGCTACACCTTC	CASSIYAQGGGYTF
.	TRBV10-2	once	TRBJ1-1	TGCGCCAGCAGTGAGTACCGGGGGGACACTGAAGCTTTCTTT	CASSEYRGDTEAFF
.	TRBV12-3/TRBV12-4	.	TRBJ2-3	TGTGCCAGCAGTCATCGGTCCTTAACGCAGTATTTT	CASSHRSLTQYF
TRBD2	TRBV11-2	.	TRBJ2-3	TGTGCCAGCAGCTTAGCGGGGGGTAGGACAGATACGCAGTATTTT	CASSLAGGRTDTQYF
.	TRBV9	.	TRBJ2-1	TGTGCCAGCAGCGGGGGGCTGTCCTACAATGAGCAGTTCTTC	CASSGGLSYNEQFF
TRBD1	TRBV4-1	.	TRBJ1-5	TGCGCCAGCAGCTTACGGCAGGGGGATCAGCCCCAGCATTTT	CASSLRQGDQPQHF
TRBD1	TRBV5-6	once	TRBJ2-3	TGTGCCAGCAGCTCTGGGACAGATTTGGGTACGCAGTATTTT	CASSSGTDLGTQYF
TRBD1	TRBV18	.	TRBJ2-5	TGTGCCAGCTCACCAGGAACAGGGGCCCAAGAGACCCAGTACTTC	CASSPGTGAQETQYF
.	TRBV7-9	.	TRBJ1-3	TGTGCCAGCAGCCCTCGAGGGAGTCTTGGAAACACCATATATTTT	CASSPRGSLGNTIYF
.	TRBV5-1	.	TRBJ1-2	TGCGCCAGCAGCTCCGAGAGAAGTGGCTACACCTTC	CASSSERSGYTF
.	TRBV5-1	.	TRBJ2-6	TGCGCCAGCAGCTTGTGGGTCGGGGTGTCTGGGGCCAACGTCCTGACTTTC	CASSLWVGVSGANVLTF
.	TRBV19	.	TRBJ2-5	TGTGCCAGTAGTACAGGGTCCCAGGGGGAGACCCAGTACTTC	CASSTGSQGETQYF